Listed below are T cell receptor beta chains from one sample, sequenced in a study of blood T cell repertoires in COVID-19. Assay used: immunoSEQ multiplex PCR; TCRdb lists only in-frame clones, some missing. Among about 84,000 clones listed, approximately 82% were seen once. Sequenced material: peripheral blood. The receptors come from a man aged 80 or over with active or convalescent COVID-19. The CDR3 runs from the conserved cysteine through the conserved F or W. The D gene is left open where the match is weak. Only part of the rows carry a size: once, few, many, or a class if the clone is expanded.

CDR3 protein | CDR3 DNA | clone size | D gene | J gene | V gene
CASSPLDTPNGYTF | TGTGCCAGCTCACCCCTGGACACCCCGAACGGCTACACCTTC | - | - | TRBJ1-2 | TRBV18
CASSLDRPGYSSYEQYF | TGTGCCAGCAGCTTAGATAGGCCCGGGTATAGCTCCTACGAGCAGTACTTC | - | - | TRBJ2-7 | TRBV11-2
CASSQERQNNEKLFF | TGTGCCAGCAGCCAAGAAAGACAGAATAATGAAAAACTGTTTTTT | - | - | TRBJ1-4 | TRBV3-1/TRBV3-2
CASSPPTGGPNTEAFF | TGTGCCAGCAGCCCGCCAACAGGGGGCCCAAACACTGAAGCTTTCTTT | - | TRBD1 | TRBJ1-1 | TRBV7-9
CASSISWEGQETQYF | TGTGCCAGCAGCATATCGTGGGAGGGCCAAGAGACCCAGTACTTC | - | TRBD2 | TRBJ2-5 | TRBV11-2
CASSQDRGGYYYEQYF | TGCGCCAGCAGCCAAGATCGTGGGGGCTACTACTACGAGCAGTACTTC | few | - | TRBJ2-7 | TRBV4-1
CASSYAGDNTEAFF | TGCGCCAGCAGCTATGCAGGGGATAACACTGAAGCTTTCTTT | once | - | TRBJ1-1 | TRBV5-1
CASGLIAGGSTDTQYF | TGCGCCAGCGGGCTTATAGCGGGAGGGAGCACAGATACGCAGTATTTT | few | TRBD2 | TRBJ2-3 | TRBV5-1
CASSSTPGRTIHQPQHF | TGTGCCAGTAGTTCCACTCCGGGACGGACTATACATCAGCCCCAGCATTTT | - | - | TRBJ1-5 | TRBV19
CASGPRVETQYF | TGTGCTAGTGGTCCCAGGGTTGAGACCCAGTACTTC | - | - | TRBJ2-5 | TRBV12-5
CASSRQDQGGNGYTF | TGTGCCAGTAGTAGGCAAGACCAAGGGGGCAATGGCTACACCTTC | - | TRBD1 | TRBJ1-2 | TRBV19